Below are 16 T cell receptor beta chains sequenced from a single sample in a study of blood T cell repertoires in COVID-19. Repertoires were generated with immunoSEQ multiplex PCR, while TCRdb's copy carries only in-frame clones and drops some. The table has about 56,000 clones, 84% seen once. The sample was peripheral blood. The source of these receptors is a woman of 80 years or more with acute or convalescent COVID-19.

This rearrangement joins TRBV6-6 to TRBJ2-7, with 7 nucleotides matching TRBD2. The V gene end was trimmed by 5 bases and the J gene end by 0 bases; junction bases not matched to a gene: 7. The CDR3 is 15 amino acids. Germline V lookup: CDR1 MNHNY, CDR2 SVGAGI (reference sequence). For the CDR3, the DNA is TGTGCCAGCAGTCGAGGCGGGAGTTTCTCCTACGAGCAGTACTTC. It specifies CASSRGGSFSYEQYF.

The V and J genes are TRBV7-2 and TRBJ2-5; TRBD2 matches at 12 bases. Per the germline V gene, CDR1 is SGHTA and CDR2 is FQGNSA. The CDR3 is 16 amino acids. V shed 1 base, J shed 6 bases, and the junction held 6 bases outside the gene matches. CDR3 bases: TGTGCCAGCAGCTTAGTTTCTAGCGGGGGGGCAAAGACCCAGTACTTC. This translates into CASSLVSSGGAKTQYF. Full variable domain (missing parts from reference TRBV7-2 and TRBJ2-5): GAGVSQSPSNKVTEKGKDVELRCDPISGHTALYWYRQSLGQGLEFLIYFQGNSAPDKSGLPSDRFSAERTGGSVSTLTIQRTQQEDSAVYLCASSLVSSGGAKTQYFGPGTRLLVL.

The chain's CDR3 is CASSQVSWTDTQYF. CDR3 DNA sequence: TGTGCCAGCAGCCAAGTGAGCTGGACAGATACGCAGTATTTT. The rearrangement joins TRBV3-1 (or the pseudogene TRBV3-2) to TRBJ2-3; no clear D. Trimming stripped 1 base from V and 3 bases from J, with 8 bases between. The CDR3 sequence is 14 residues long. CDR1 and CDR2 (germline): LGHDT, YNNKEL (reference sequence).

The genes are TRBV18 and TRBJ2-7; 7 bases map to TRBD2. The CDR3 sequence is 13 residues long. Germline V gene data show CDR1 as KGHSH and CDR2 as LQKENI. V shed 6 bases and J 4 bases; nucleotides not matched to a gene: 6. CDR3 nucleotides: TGTGCCAGCTCCGCGGGGGAGGATTACGAGCAGTACTTC. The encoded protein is CASSAGEDYEQYF.

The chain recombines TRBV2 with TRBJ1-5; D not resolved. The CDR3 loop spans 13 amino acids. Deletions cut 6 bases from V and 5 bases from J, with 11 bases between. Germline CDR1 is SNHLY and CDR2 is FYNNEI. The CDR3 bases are TGTGCCAGCAGGGGAGATTGGGATCAGCCCCAGCATTTT. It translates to CASRGDWDQPQHF.

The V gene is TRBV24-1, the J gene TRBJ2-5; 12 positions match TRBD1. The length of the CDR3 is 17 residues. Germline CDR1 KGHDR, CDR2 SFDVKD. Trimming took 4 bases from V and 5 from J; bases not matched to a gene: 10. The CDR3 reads CATSEPGTGGIGETQYF. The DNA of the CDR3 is TGTGCCACCAGTGAACCCGGGACAGGGGGCATCGGGGAGACCCAGTACTTC.

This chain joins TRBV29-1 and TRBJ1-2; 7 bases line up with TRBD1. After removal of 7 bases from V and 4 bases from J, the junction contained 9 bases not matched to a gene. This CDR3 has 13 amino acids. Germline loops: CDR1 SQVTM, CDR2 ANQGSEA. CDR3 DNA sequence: TGCAGCGCCGCGACAGGGATTAGCTATGGCTACACCTTC. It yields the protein CSAATGISYGYTF.

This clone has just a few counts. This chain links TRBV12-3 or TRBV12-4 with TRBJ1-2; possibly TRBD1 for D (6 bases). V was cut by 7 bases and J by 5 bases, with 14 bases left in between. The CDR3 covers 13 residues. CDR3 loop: CASTATGQYGYTF. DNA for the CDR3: TGTGCCAGCACCGCGACAGGACAATATGGCTACACCTTC.

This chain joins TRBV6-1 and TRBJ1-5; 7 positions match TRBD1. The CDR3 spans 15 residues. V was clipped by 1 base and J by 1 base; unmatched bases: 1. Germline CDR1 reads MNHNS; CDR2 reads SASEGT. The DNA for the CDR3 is TGTGCCAGCAGTGAAGGACAGGGAAGCAATCAGCCCCAGCATTTT. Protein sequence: CASSEGQGSNQPQHF.

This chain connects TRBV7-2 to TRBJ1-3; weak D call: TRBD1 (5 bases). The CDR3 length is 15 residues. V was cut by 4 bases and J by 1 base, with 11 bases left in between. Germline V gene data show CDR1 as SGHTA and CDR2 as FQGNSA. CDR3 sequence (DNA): TGTGCCAGCAGCTCTACCACAGGTTCTGGAAACACCATATATTTT. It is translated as CASSSTTGSGNTIYF.

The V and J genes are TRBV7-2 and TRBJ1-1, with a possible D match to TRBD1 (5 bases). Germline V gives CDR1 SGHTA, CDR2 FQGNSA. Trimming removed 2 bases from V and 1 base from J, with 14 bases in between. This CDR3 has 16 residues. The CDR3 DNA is TGTGCCAGCAGCTTATTTGGGTCAGGGTGGAACACTGAAGCTTTCTTT. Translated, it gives CASSLFGSGWNTEAFF.

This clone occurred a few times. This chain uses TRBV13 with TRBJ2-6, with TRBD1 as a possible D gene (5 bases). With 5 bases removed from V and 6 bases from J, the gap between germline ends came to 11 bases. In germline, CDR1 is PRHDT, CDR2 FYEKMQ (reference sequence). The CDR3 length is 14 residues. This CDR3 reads CASSKEGVANVLTF. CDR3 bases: TGTGCCAGCAGCAAAGAAGGGGTGGCCAACGTCCTGACTTTC.

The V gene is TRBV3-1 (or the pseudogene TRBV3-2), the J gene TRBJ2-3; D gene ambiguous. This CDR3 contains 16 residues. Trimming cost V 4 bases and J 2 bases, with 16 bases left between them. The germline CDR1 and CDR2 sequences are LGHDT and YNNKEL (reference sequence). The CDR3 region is CASSRAITLATDTQYF. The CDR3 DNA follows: TGTGCCAGCAGCCGCGCTATAACGTTAGCCACAGATACGCAGTATTTT.

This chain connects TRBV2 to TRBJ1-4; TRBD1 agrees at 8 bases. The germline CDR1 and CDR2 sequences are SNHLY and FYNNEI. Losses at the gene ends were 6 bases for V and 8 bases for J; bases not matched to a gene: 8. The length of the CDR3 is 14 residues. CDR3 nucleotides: TGTGCCAGCAGGGGCCAGGGGGCTGGGGAAAAACTGTTTTTT. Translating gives CASRGQGAGEKLFF.

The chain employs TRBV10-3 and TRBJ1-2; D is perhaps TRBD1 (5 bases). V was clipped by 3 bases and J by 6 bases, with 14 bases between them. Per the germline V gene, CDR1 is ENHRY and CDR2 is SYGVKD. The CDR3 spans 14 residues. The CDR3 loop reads CAISDTIGEDGYTF. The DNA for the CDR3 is TGTGCCATCAGTGATACGATAGGGGAGGATGGCTACACCTTC.

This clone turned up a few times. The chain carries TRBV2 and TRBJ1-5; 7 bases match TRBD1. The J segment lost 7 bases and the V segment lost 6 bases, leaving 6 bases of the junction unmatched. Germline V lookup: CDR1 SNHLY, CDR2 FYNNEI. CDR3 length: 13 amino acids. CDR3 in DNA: TGTGCCAGCAGCCCAGGGGGTGGACAGCCCCAGCATTTT. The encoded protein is CASSPGGGQPQHF.